The 15 T cell receptor beta chains reported below all come from one sample, sequenced in a study of blood T cell repertoires in COVID-19. Clones were read by immunoSEQ multiplex PCR, and TCRdb kept only the in-frame ones, dropping some. The sample contains approximately 77,000 clones, approximately 78% of which appear only once. The sequencing input was peripheral blood. The receptors stem from a woman aged 60 to 75 with acute or convalescent COVID-19.

This clone has a single count. The chain uses TRBV7-2 and TRBJ2-3; perhaps TRBD2 as D (5 bases). The V gene's germline CDR1 is SGHTA and CDR2 FQGNSA. This CDR3 has 15 residues. The V end was cut by 0 bases, the J end by 4 bases, with 11 bases between. CDR3 DNA: TGTGCCAGCAGCTTAGCGTGGACTCTGGCAGATACGCAGTATTTT. It codes for CASSLAWTLADTQYF. Full variable domain (rest looked up from reference TRBV7-2 and TRBJ2-3): GAGVSQSPSNKVTEKGKDVELRCDPISGHTALYWYRQSLGQGLEFLIYFQGNSAPDKSGLPSDRFSAERTGGSVSTLTIQRTQQEDSAVYLCASSLAWTLADTQYFGPGTRLTVL.

The rearrangement uses TRBV30 and TRBJ2-3; the D gene is possibly TRBD1 (6 bases). The CDR3 loop spans 15 amino acids. The germline V gene has CDR1 GTSNPN and CDR2 SVGIG (reference sequence). V lost 2 bases and J 3 bases, leaving 15 bases between the germline ends. CDR3 loop: CAWSPRAGDTDTQYF. In DNA, the CDR3 is TGTGCCTGGAGTCCCAGGGCAGGGGATACAGATACGCAGTATTTT.

This chain joins TRBV6-6 and TRBJ1-1, with 11 bases fitting TRBD1. After removal of 4 bases from V and 5 bases from J, the junction contained 6 bases not matched to a gene. Germline CDR1 reads MNHNY; CDR2 reads SVGAGI (reference sequence). The CDR3 has 15 residues. CDR3 amino acids: CASSSGTGGNTEAFF. CDR3 in DNA: TGTGCCAGCAGTTCGGGGACAGGGGGAAATACTGAAGCTTTCTTT.

The chain carries TRBV10-1 and TRBJ1-1; no clear D. This CDR3 has 13 amino acids. Trimming took off 4 bases at V and 1 base at J, with 7 bases between the two ends. Germline CDR1 is WNHNN and CDR2 is SYGVQD (reference sequence). CDR3 nucleotides: TGCGCCAGCAGTGCAGGAGGGAACACTGAAGCTTTCTTT. Its protein product is CASSAGGNTEAFF.

The chain recombines TRBV7-7 with TRBJ2-5; TRBD1 matches 8 bases. Trimming removed 5 bases from V and 1 base from J; junction bases left unmatched: 6. The germline CDR1 and CDR2 sequences are SSHAT and FNYEAQ (reference sequence). The CDR3 is made up of 15 amino acids. The DNA for the CDR3 is TGTGCCAGCAGCGAAACAACAGGGGGCCAAGAGACCCAGTACTTC. Translation: CASSETTGGQETQYF.

The CDR3 coding sequence is TGTGCCAGCAGCACCCGACAGGGGAGGGTCACTGAAGCTTTCTTT. It is translated as CASSTRQGRVTEAFF. This sequence joins TRBV7-2 and TRBJ1-1; 8 nucleotides line up with TRBD1. The germline CDR1 and CDR2 sequences are SGHTA and FQGNSA. V shed 5 bases, J shed 4 bases, and the junction held 9 bases outside the gene matches. The CDR3 is 15 residues long.

This clone has more than one count but fewer than ten. This rearrangement joins TRBV28 to TRBJ1-3, with TRBD1 as a possible D gene (6 bases). Trimming took 7 bases from V and 4 from J, leaving 11 bases between them. Germline V gives CDR1 MDHEN, CDR2 SYDVKM. CDR3 length: 13 residues. The CDR3 reads CASIRTAGNTIYF. The CDR3 DNA reads as TGTGCCAGCATAAGGACAGCAGGAAACACCATATATTTT.

V usage is TRBV6-5 and J usage is TRBJ1-2, with TRBD1 as a possible D gene (5 bases). The CDR3 is 15 residues long. Between the trimmed V and J ends, which lost 0 bases and 2 bases, there was a span of 10 bases. The germline V gene encodes CDR1 MNHEY and CDR2 SVGAGI. In nucleotides, the CDR3 is TGTGCCAGCAGTTACTCAGGGGAGGCAAACTATGGCTACACCTTC. It encodes CASSYSGEANYGYTF.

The chain carries TRBV18 and TRBJ2-7; 9 bases are shared with TRBD1. This CDR3 contains 18 residues. The V and J ends lost 2 bases and 1 base, in that order; junction bases with no gene match: 12. CDR1 is KGHSH, CDR2 LQKENI, per germline. Here the CDR3 reads CASSPTSSPGQGSYEQYV. For the CDR3, the DNA is TGTGCCAGCTCACCAACCAGTTCACCGGGACAGGGTTCCTACGAGCAGTACGTC.

The CDR3 bases are TGTGCCGCCCGACAGGGGGCGAACACTGAAGCTTTCTTT. Translated: CAARQGANTEAFF. The V and J genes are TRBV19 and TRBJ1-1; 10 bases are a match to TRBD1. V shed 11 bases, J shed 1 base, and the junction held 4 bases outside the gene matches. This CDR3 region has 13 residues. The V gene's germline CDR1 is LNHDA and CDR2 SQIVND (reference sequence). The full variable domain, its missing parts supplied by reference TRBV19 and TRBJ1-1, is DGGITQSPKYLFRKEGQNVTLSCEQNLNHDAMYWYRQDPGQGLRLIYYSQIVNDFQKGDIAEGYSVSREKKESFPLTVTSAQKNPTAFYLCAARQGANTEAFFGQGTRLTVV.

The chain is built from TRBV18 and TRBJ2-4, with D perhaps matching TRBD1 (5 bases). V shed 3 bases and J shed 9 bases, with 18 bases lying between them. The germline gives CDR1 KGHSH, CDR2 LQKENI. CDR3 length equals 15 residues. CDR3: CASSPSPTQGGIQYF. The CDR3 DNA is TGTGCCAGCTCACCGTCTCCAACTCAGGGTGGCATTCAGTACTTC.

V usage is TRBV27 and J usage is TRBJ1-2, with TRBD1 as a possible D gene (5 bases). CDR1 is MNHEY, CDR2 SMNVEV, per germline (reference sequence). This CDR3 contains 12 residues. Trimming shortened V by 10 bases and J by 3 bases, and 12 bases separated the two germline ends. CDR3 amino acids: CATLGGDYGYTF. The DNA for the CDR3 is TGTGCCACCCTCGGGGGTGACTATGGCTACACCTTC.

The chain couples TRBV3-1 (or the pseudogene TRBV3-2) to TRBJ1-2; TRBD1 matches 9 bases. The CDR3 consists of 16 residues. Trimming removed 0 bases from V and 7 bases from J; junction bases left unmatched: 9. In germline, CDR1 is LGHDT, CDR2 YNNKEL (reference sequence). As DNA, the CDR3 is TGTGCCAGCAGCCAAGATCTAGTACAGGGGGCTCGTGGCTACACCTTC. Protein sequence: CASSQDLVQGARGYTF.

This sequence joins TRBV18 and TRBJ1-1, with D unclear. The V end was cut by 3 bases, the J end by 6 bases, with 17 bases between. The CDR3 spans 15 residues. Germline CDR1 is KGHSH and CDR2 is LQKENI. CDR3 sequence (DNA): TGTGCCAGCTCACCTGCATTATCGGGATTTTCTGAAGCTTTCTTT. Translation: CASSPALSGFSEAFF.

V and J are TRBV3-1 (or the pseudogene TRBV3-2) and TRBJ1-1; 8 positions match TRBD1. CDR1 is LGHDT, CDR2 YNNKEL, per germline (reference sequence). V lost 6 bases, J lost 4 bases, and 7 bases stayed unmatched. The length of the CDR3 is 14 residues. The DNA for the CDR3 is TGTGCCAGCAGTCAACATACAGGGGGCACTGAAGCTTTCTTT. This codes for CASSQHTGGTEAFF.